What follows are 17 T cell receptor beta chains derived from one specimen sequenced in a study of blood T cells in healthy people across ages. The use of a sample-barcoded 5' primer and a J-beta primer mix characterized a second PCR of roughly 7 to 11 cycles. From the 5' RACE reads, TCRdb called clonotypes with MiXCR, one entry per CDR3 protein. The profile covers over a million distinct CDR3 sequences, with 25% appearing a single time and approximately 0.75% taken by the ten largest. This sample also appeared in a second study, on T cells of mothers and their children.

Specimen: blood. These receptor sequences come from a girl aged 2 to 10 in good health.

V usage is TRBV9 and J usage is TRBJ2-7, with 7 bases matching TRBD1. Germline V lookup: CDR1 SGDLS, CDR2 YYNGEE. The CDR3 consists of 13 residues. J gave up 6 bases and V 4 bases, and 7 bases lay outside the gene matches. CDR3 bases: TGTGCCAGCAGCCCTACAGGGGCGAGCGAGCAGTACTTC. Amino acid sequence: CASSPTGASEQYF.

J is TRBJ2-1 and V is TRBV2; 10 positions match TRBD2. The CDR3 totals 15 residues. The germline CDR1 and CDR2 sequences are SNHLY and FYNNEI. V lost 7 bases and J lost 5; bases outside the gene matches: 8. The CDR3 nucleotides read TGTGCCAGCATCCTCATCCTAGCGGGAGACAATGAGCAGTTCTTC. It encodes CASILILAGDNEQFF. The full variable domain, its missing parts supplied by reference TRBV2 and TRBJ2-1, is EPEVTQTPSHQVTQMGQEVILRCVPISNHLYFYWYRQILGQKVEFLVSFYNNEISEKSEIFDDQFSVERPDGSNFTLKIRSTKLEDSAMYFCASILILAGDNEQFFGPGTRLTVL.

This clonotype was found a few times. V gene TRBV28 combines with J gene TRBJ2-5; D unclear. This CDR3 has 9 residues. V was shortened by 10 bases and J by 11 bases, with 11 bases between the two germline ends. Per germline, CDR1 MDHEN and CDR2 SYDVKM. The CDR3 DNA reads TGTGCCACCCCACAAGAGCAGTACTTC. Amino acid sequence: CATPQEQYF.

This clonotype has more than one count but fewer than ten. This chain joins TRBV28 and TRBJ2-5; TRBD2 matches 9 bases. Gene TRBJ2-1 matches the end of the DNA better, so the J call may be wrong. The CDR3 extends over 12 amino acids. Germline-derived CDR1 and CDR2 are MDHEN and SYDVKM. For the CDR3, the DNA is TGTGCCAGCAGTTGGACTAGCGAGAGGCAGTTCTTC. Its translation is CASSWTSERQFF.

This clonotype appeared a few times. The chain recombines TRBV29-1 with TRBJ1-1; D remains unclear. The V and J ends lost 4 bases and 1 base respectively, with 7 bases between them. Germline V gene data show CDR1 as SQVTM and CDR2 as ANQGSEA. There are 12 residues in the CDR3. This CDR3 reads CSVALQNTEAFF. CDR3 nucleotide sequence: TGCAGCGTTGCTCTACAGAACACTGAAGCTTTCTTT.

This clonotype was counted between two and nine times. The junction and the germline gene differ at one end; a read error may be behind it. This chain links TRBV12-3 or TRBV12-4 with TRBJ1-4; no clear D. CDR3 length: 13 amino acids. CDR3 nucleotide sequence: TGTGCCAGCAGTCTACTTAGTGGAGAAAAACTGCTTTTT. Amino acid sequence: CASSLLSGEKLLF.

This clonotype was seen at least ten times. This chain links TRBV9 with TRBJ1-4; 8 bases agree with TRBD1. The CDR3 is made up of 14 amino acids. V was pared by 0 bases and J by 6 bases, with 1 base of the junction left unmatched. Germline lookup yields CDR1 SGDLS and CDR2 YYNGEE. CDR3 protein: CASSVGQGYEKLFF. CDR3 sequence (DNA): TGTGCCAGCAGCGTAGGACAGGGGTATGAAAAACTGTTTTTT.

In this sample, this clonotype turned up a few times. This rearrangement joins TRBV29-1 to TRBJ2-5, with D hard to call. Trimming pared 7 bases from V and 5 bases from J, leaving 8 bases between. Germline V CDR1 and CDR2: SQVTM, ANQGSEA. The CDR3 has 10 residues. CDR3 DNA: TGCAGCGGGCTCATCGAGACCCAGTACTTC. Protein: CSGLIETQYF.

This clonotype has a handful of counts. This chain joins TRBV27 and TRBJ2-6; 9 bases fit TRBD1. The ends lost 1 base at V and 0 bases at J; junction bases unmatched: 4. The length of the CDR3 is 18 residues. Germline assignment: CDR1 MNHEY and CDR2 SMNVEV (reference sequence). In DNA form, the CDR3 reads TGTGCCAGCAGTTTATACGGGACAGGGAACTCTGGGGCCAACGTCCTGACTTTC. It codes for CASSLYGTGNSGANVLTF. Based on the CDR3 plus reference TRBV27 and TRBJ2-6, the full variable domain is EAQVTQNPRYLITVTGKKLTVTCSQNMNHEYMSWYRQDPGLGLRQIYYSMNVEVTDKGDVPEGYKVSRKEKRNFPLILESPSPNQTSLYFCASSLYGTGNSGANVLTFGAGSRLTVL.

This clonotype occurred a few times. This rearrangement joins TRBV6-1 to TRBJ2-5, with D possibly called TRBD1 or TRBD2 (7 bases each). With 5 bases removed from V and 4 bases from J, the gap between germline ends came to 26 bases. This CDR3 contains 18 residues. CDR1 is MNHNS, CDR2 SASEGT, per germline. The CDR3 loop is CASSLTGERQGGGETQYF. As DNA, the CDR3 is TGTGCCAGCAGTCTTACCGGCGAACGACAGGGAGGGGGAGAGACCCAGTACTTC.

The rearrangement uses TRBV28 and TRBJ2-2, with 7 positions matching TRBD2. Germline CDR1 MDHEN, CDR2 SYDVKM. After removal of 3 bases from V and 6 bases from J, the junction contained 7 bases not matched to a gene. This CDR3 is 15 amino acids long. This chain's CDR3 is CASSFGRLAAGELFF. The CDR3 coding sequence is TGTGCCAGCAGTTTTGGGCGACTAGCCGCCGGGGAGCTGTTTTTT.

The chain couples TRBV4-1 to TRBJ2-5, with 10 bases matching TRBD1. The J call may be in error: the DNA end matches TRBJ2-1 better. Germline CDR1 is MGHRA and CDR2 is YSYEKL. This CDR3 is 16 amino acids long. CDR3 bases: TGCGCCAGCAGCTGGAGGACAGGGGGATGGCTAAATGAGCAGTTCTTC. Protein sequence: CASSWRTGGWLNEQFF.

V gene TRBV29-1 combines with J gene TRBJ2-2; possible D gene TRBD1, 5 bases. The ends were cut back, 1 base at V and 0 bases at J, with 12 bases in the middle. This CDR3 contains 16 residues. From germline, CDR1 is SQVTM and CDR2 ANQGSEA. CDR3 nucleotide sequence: TGCAGCGTTGAAGCACCAGGACAAGCGAACACCGGGGAGCTGTTTTTT. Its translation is CSVEAPGQANTGELFF.

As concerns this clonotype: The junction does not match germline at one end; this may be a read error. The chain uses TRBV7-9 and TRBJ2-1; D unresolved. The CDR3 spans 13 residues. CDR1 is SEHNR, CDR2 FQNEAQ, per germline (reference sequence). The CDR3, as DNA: TGTGCCAGCAGCTTAAAGGTCTACGATGAGCAGTTCTTC. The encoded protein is CASSLKVYDEQFF.

CDR3 sequence: CSARPLMTDTQYF. The CDR3 region has the DNA TGCAGCGCTAGACCACTAATGACAGATACGCAGTATTTT. The chain uses TRBV29-1 and TRBJ2-3; D uncertain. Germline CDR1 and CDR2: SQVTM and ANQGSEA. V lost 7 bases, J lost 3 bases, and 14 bases lay in between. The length of the CDR3 is 13 residues.

The CDR3, as DNA: TGTGCCCGCCACCGGGACGGACAACTAGATACGCAGTATTTT. This encodes CARHRDGQLDTQYF. J is TRBJ2-3 and V is TRBV2; D tentatively fits TRBD1 or TRBD2 (5 bases each). CDR3 length equals 14 residues. V was cut by 11 bases and J by 5 bases, with 20 bases left in between. Germline V gene sequence: CDR1 SNHLY, CDR2 FYNNEI. Looking up the rest from reference TRBV2 and TRBJ2-3 gives the full variable domain: EPEVTQTPSHQVTQMGQEVILRCVPISNHLYFYWYRQILGQKVEFLVSFYNNEISEKSEIFDDQFSVERPDGSNFTLKIRSTKLEDSAMYFCARHRDGQLDTQYFGPGTRLTVL.

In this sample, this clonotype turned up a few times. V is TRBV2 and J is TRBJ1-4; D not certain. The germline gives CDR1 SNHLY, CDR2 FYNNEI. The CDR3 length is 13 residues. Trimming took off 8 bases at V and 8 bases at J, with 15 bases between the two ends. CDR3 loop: CASEGKIEEKLFF. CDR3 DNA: TGTGCCAGCGAGGGCAAGATTGAGGAAAAACTGTTTTTT.